This TCR beta chain was identified in a study of T cell clonality in common variable immunodeficiency. Points from the study as a whole: Fewer TCRbeta clones were shared among CVID subjects than controls. Common variable immunodeficiency TCR beta sequences reportedly had fewer deletions and N-nucleotide insertions.

This clone was seen a handful of times. Its antigen is currently unknown. The CDR3 is cut off 3 residues early in the read; its end comes from the germline J gene. Trimming removed 0 bases at V and 5 bases at J, with 7 bases between. CDR1 and CDR2 from the germline V gene are GTSNPN and SVGIG (reference sequence). The CDR3 length is 13 residues. The repertoire was sequenced with immunoSEQ multiplex PCR; TCRdb's copy has only in-frame clones and lacks some. The sample holds about 20,000 clones, and no clone turns up only once. Input material: peripheral blood mononuclear cells. The TCR originated in a human donor with common variable immunodeficiency. The chain is built from TRBV30 and TRBJ2-2; D may be TRBD1 (6 bases). CDR3 DNA (partial): TGTGCCTGGAGTGTAAGGGGGACCGGGGAG. This sequence encodes CAWSVRGTGE. Given in full, the CDR3 is CAWSVRGTGELFF. The whole variable domain, remainder taken from reference TRBV30 and TRBJ2-2, is SQTIHQWPATLVQPVGSPLSLECTVEGTSNPNLYWYRQAAGRGLQLLFYSVGIGQISSEVPQNLSASRPQDRQFILSSKKLLLSDSGFYLCAWSVRGTGELFFGEGSRLTVL.